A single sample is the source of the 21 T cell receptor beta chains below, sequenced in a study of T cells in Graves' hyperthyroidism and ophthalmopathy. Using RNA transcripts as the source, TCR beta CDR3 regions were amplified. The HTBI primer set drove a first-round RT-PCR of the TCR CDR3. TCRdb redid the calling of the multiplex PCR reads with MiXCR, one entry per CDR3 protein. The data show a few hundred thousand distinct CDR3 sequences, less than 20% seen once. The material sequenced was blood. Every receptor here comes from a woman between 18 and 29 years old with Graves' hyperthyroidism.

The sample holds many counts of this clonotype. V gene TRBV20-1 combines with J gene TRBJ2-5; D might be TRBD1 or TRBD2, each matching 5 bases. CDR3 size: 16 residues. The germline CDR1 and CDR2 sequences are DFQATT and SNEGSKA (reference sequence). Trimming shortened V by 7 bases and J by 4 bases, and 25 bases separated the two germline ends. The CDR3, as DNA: TGCAGTGGAGTGAGCCTAAGGGGACCCCTGTCAGAGACCCAGTACTTC. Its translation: CSGVSLRGPLSETQYF.

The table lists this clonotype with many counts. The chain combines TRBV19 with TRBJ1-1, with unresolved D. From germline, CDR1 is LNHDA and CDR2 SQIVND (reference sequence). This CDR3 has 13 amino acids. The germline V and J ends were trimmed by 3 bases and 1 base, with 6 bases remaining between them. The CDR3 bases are TGTGCCAGTAGTATTGGGCCGAACACTGAAGCTTTCTTT. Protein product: CASSIGPNTEAFF. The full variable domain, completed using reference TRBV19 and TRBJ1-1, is DGGITQSPKYLFRKEGQNVTLSCEQNLNHDAMYWYRQDPGQGLRLIYYSQIVNDFQKGDIAEGYSVSREKKESFPLTVTSAQKNPTAFYLCASSIGPNTEAFFGQGTRLTVV.

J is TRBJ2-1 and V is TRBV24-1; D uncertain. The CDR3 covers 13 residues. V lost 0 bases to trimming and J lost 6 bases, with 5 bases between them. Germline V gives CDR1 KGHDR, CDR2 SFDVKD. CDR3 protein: CATSDLKRNEQFF. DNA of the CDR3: TGTGCCACCAGTGATTTGAAACGCAATGAGCAGTTCTTC.

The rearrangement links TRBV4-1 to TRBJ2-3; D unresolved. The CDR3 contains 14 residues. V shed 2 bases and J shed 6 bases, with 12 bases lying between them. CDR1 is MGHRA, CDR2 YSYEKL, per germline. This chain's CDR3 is CASSQLGTRDTQYF. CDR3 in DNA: TGCGCCAGCAGCCAATTGGGAACCAGGGATACGCAGTATTTT.

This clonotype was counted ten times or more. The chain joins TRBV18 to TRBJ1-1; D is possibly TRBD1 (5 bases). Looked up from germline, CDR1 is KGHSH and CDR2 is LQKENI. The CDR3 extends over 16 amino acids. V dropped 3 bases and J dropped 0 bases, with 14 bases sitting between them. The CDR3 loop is CASSPNPGLLNTEAFF. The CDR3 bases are TGTGCCAGCTCACCGAACCCGGGACTTCTGAACACTGAAGCTTTCTTT.

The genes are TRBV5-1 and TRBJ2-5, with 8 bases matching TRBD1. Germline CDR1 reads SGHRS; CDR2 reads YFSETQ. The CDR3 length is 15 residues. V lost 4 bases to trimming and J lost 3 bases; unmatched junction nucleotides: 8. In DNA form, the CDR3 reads TGCGCCAGCAGCATGGACAGGGCGGGGAAAGAGACCCAGTACTTC. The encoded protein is CASSMDRAGKETQYF.

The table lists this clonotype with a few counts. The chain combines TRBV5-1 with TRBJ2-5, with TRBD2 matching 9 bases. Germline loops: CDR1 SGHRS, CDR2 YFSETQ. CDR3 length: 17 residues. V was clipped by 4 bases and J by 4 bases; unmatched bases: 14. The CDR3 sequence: CASSGVGGSGGGETQYF. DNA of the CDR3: TGCGCCAGCAGCGGGGTCGGTGGTAGCGGGGGCGGAGAGACCCAGTACTTC.

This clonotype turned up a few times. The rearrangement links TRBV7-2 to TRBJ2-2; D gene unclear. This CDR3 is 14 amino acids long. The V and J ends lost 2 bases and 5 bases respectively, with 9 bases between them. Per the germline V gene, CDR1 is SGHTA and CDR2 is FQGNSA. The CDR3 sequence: CASSLFLGTGELFF. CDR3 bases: TGTGCCAGCAGCTTATTCCTGGGGACCGGGGAGCTGTTTTTT.

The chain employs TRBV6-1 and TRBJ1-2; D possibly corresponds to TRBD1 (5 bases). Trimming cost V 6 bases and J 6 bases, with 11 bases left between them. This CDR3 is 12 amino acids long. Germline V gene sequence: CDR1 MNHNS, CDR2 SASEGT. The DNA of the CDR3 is TGTGCCAGCAGCCAGGGCCCAAATGGCTACACCTTC. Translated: CASSQGPNGYTF.

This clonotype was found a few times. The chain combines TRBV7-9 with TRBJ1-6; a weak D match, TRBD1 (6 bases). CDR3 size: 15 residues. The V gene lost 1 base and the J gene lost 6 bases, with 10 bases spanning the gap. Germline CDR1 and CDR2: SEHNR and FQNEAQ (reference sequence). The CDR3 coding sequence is TGTGCCAGCAGCTTAGATGGACAGTCTAATTCACCCCTCCACTTT. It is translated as CASSLDGQSNSPLHF.

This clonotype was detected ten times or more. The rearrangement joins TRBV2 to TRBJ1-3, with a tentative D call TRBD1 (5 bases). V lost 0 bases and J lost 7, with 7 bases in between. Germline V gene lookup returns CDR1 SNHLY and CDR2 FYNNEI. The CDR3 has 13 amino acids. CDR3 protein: CASSEAEGNTIYF. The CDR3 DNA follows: TGTGCCAGCAGTGAAGCCGAGGGGAACACCATATATTTT. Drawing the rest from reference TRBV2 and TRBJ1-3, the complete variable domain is EPEVTQTPSHQVTQMGQEVILRCVPISNHLYFYWYRQILGQKVEFLVSFYNNEISEKSEIFDDQFSVERPDGSNFTLKIRSTKLEDSAMYFCASSEAEGNTIYFGEGSWLTVV.

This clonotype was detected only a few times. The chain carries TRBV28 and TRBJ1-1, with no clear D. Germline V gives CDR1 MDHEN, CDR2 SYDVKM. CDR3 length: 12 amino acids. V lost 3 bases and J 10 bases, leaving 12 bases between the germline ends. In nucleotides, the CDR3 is TGTGCCAGCAGTTTCGGGAGGGATGTAGCTTTCTTT. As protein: CASSFGRDVAFF.

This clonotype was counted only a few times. The CDR3 region has the DNA TGCGCCAGCAGCCTCGGGCGGACCCCTGAAAAACTGTTTTTT. Translating gives CASSLGRTPEKLFF. The rearrangement joins TRBV4-1 to TRBJ1-4; D remains ambiguous. CDR3 length equals 14 residues. With 4 bases removed from V and 7 bases from J, the gap between germline ends came to 13 bases. Germline V lookup: CDR1 MGHRA, CDR2 YSYEKL.

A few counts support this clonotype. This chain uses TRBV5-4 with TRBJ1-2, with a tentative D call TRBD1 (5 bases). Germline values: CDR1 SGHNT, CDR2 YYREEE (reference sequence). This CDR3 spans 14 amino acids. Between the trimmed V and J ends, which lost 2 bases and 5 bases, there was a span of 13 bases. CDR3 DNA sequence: TGTGCCAGCAGCTTAGAGGTCAGGGTTTATGGCTACACCTTC. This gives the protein CASSLEVRVYGYTF.

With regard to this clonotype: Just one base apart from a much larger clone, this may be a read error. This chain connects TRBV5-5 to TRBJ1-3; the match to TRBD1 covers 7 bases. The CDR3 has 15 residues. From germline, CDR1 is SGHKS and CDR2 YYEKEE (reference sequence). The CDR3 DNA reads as TGTACCAGCAGCGGGACAGAAAACTCTGGAAACACCATATATTTT. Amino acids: CTSSGTENSGNTIYF.

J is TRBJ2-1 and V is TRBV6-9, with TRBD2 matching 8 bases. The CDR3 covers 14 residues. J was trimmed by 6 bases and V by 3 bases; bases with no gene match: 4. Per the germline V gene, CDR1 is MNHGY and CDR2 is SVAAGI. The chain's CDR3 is CASSYGLAGNEQFF. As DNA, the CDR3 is TGTGCCAGCAGTTACGGGCTAGCGGGCAATGAGCAGTTCTTC.

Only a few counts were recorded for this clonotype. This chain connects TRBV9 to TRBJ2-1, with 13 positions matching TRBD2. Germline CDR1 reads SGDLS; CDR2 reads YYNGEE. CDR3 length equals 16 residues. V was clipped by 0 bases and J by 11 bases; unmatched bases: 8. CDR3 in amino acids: CASSVATSGRGIQQFF. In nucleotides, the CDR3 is TGTGCCAGCAGCGTAGCAACTAGCGGGAGGGGTATTCAGCAGTTCTTC.

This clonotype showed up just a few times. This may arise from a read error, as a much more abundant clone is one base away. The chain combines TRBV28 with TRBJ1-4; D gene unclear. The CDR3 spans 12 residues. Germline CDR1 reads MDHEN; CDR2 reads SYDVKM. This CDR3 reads CASSSEIEELFF. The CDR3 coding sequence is TGTGCCAGCAGTTCAGAAATTGAAGAACTGTTTTTT.

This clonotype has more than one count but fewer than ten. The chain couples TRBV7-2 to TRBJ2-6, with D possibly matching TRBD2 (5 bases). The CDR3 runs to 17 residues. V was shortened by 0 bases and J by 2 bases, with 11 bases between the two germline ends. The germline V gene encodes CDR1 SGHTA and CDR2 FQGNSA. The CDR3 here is CASSLASPLAGANVLTF. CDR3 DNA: TGTGCCAGCAGCTTAGCATCCCCACTAGCTGGGGCCAACGTCCTGACTTTC.

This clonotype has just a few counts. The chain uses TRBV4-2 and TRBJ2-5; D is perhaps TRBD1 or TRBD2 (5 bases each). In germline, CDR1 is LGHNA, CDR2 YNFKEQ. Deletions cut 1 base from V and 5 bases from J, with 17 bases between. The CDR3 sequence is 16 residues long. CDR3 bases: TGTGCCAGCAGCCAAGCCAGGGACGCTTATGGGGAGACCCAGTACTTC. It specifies CASSQARDAYGETQYF.

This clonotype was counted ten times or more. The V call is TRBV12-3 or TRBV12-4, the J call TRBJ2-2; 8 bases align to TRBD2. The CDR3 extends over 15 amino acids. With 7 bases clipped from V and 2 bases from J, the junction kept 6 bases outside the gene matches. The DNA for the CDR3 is TGTGCCAGCATCGCGGGGGGCGGTAACACCGGGGAGCTGTTTTTT. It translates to CASIAGGGNTGELFF.